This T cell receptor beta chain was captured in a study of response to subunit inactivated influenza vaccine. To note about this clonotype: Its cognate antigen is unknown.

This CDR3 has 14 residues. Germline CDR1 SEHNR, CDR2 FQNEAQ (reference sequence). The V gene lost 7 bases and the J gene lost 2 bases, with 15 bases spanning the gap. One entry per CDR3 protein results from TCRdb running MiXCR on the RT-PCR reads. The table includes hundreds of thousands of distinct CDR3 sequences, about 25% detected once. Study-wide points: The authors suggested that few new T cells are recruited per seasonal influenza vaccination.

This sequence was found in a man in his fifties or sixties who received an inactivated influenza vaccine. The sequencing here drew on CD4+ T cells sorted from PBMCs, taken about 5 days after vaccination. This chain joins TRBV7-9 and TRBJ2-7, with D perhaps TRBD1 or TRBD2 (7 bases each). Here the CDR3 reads CASIPGGGPYEQYF. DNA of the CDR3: TGTGCCAGCATCCCAGGGGGGGGTCCCTACGAGCAGTACTTC.